This T cell receptor beta chain was identified during a study of blood T cell repertoires in COVID-19. Using immunoSEQ multiplex PCR, the repertoire was profiled, and TCRdb retains in-frame clones only, with some absent. The sample contains about 130,000 clones, 86% of which appear only once. With 6 bases removed from V and 12 bases from J, the gap between germline ends came to 11 bases. Germline CDR1 reads SNHLY; CDR2 reads FYNNEI. CDR3 length: 11 amino acids. The chain employs TRBV2 and TRBJ1-4; no definite D call. This clonotype was obtained from a woman aged 50 to 65 who had recovered from COVID-19. The sequencing input was peripheral blood. The DNA of the CDR3 is TGTGCCAGCAGATACAGTCAAGAACTGTTTTTT. Residues: CASRYSQELFF.